This TCR beta chain was profiled in a study of radiotherapy plus CTLA-4 blockade in lung cancer. Study-level results: Among blood TCR repertoires after radiotherapy plus ipilimumab, tumor-derived clones expanded. Early clonal dynamics of blood T cells, together with interferon-beta, were reported as the best response predictor.

The method was immunoSEQ multiplex PCR; TCRdb's version includes in-frame clones alone and lacks a portion of them. The repertoire includes just over 60,000 clones, approximately 77% of them detected once, and 3.5% to 4.5% sits in the top ten. The V gene's germline CDR1 is SQVTM and CDR2 ANQGSEA. V was trimmed by 5 bases and J by 0 bases, leaving 4 bases between them. The CDR3 has 12 residues. Comment on this clone: Its antigen is still unknown.

The chain employs TRBV29-1 and TRBJ2-2; no firm D call. This receptor was identified in a human donor with non-small cell lung cancer who had a complete response to radiotherapy plus ipilimumab. Sequencing was performed on peripheral blood, taken from a patient treated with radiotherapy plus ipilimumab. This CDR3 is CSVSTNTGELFF. In nucleotides, the CDR3 is TGCAGCGTTTCAACGAACACCGGGGAGCTGTTTTTT.